These 26 T cell receptor beta chains share one sample of origin, sequenced in a study of CD8 T cells in Susac syndrome. RNA, at roughly 0.5 to 1 ug, was reverse transcribed with random hexamers. TCRdb reanalysed the immunoSEQ multiplex PCR reads using MiXCR and keeps one entry per CDR3 protein. The sample includes 330,000 or so distinct CDR3 sequences, about 91% of them seen just once. Sample: CD8+ T cells from PBMCs. All receptors come from a human donor with multiple sclerosis.

A few counts support this clonotype. This chain links TRBV19 with TRBJ2-2, with a weak D call TRBD2 (6 bases). CDR1 is LNHDA, CDR2 SQIVND, per germline (reference sequence). This CDR3 is built from 15 residues. Trimming stripped 3 bases from V and 4 bases from J, with 12 bases between. The CDR3, as DNA: TGTGCCAGTAGTATTGCAACGCGGGGCACCGGGGAGCTGTTTTTT. It translates to CASSIATRGTGELFF.

In this sample, this clonotype turned up once. The J gene is TRBJ2-5, the V gene TRBV7-2; TRBD2 matches 7 bases. Germline trimming cut 2 bases from V and 2 bases from J; bases unmatched to any gene: 5. Looked up from germline, CDR1 is SGHTA and CDR2 is FQGNSA. The CDR3 has 15 amino acids. The CDR3 is CASSLTPAGQETQYF. In DNA form, the CDR3 reads TGTGCCAGCAGCTTAACGCCAGCGGGGCAAGAGACCCAGTACTTC.

V and J are TRBV20-1 and TRBJ2-1; the D is unclear. In germline, CDR1 is DFQATT, CDR2 SNEGSKA (reference sequence). Trimming removed 5 bases from V and 6 bases from J, with 8 bases in between. The length of the CDR3 is 11 residues. The CDR3 sequence: CSASPGNEQFF. The CDR3 nucleotides are TGCAGTGCTTCGCCGGGCAATGAGCAGTTCTTC.

Of note for this clonotype: Germline is not matched at one junction end, which may reflect a read error. The rearrangement joins TRBV19 to TRBJ1-4; 9 bases map to TRBD1. CDR3 length: 14 amino acids. CDR1 is LNHDA and CDR2 is SQIVND in the germline V gene (reference sequence). CDR3 in DNA: TGCGCCCGGGACAGGGAGGGATTGGGTGAAAAACTGTTTTTT. Translation gives CARDREGLGEKLFF.

The chain combines TRBV20-1 with TRBJ2-3; 8 bases are a match to TRBD2. The V gene's germline CDR1 is DFQATT and CDR2 SNEGSKA (reference sequence). V dropped 5 bases and J dropped 7; count of bases not matched to a gene: 11. This CDR3 is built from 14 residues. The CDR3 loop is CSAYPLAGPNTQYF. DNA of the CDR3: TGCAGTGCTTACCCCCTAGCGGGCCCAAATACGCAGTATTTT.

The chain couples TRBV5-6 to TRBJ2-1; D gene unclear. Trimming cost V 2 bases and J 7 bases, with 13 bases left between them. This CDR3 contains 14 residues. From germline, CDR1 is SGHDT and CDR2 YYEEEE. The chain's CDR3 is CASSLRIKTNEQFF. As DNA, the CDR3 is TGTGCCAGCAGCTTAAGGATAAAAACTAATGAGCAGTTCTTC.

This clonotype was observed a single time. The genes are TRBV2 and TRBJ2-7; TRBD2 might be the D (6 bases). Trimming pared 0 bases from V and 0 bases from J, leaving 12 bases between. The CDR3 sequence is 16 residues long. Germline V gene sequence: CDR1 SNHLY, CDR2 FYNNEI. The CDR3 DNA is TGTGCCAGCAGTGAAGCGCTAAGCGGGTACTCCTACGAGCAGTACTTC. This sequence encodes CASSEALSGYSYEQYF.

The CDR3: CASTLGQGAEAFF. The CDR3 DNA reads TGTGCCAGCACTCTAGGACAGGGGGCTGAAGCTTTCTTT. The chain links TRBV6-2 or TRBV6-3 to TRBJ1-1; 10 nucleotides agree with TRBD1. Germline values: CDR1 MNHEY, CDR2 SVGEGT. V lost 7 bases and J lost 6; bases outside the gene matches: 5. The CDR3 spans 13 residues.

The chain has TRBV6-2 or TRBV6-3 and TRBJ2-1; TRBD1 or TRBD2 may be the D gene (5 bases each). CDR1 is MNHEY and CDR2 is SVGEGT in the germline V gene. V lost 2 bases to trimming and J lost 3 bases, with 17 bases between them. This CDR3 spans 17 amino acids. The CDR3 sequence is CASSYKSARDLYNEQFF. The CDR3 nucleotides are TGTGCCAGCAGTTACAAGTCGGCCCGGGACCTCTACAATGAGCAGTTCTTC.

The rearrangement links TRBV29-1 to TRBJ2-1, with 11 bases fitting TRBD2. Germline V gives CDR1 SQVTM, CDR2 ANQGSEA. V lost 6 bases to trimming and J lost 4 bases; unmatched junction nucleotides: 17. The CDR3 spans 18 residues. In DNA form, the CDR3 reads TGCAGCGTCCCACTAGGGAGTAGCGGGAGGGCGCTGTACAATGAGCAGTTCTTC. It yields the protein CSVPLGSSGRALYNEQFF.

The chain carries TRBV30 and TRBJ2-1; the D gene could be TRBD1 or TRBD2 (5 bases each). The CDR3 has 15 residues. Germline V gene sequence: CDR1 GTSNPN, CDR2 SVGIG (reference sequence). V lost 1 base and J lost 6, with 16 bases in between. The CDR3 reads CAWSGGVPHFNEQFF. CDR3 bases: TGTGCCTGGAGTGGAGGGGTCCCCCATTTCAATGAGCAGTTCTTC.

This clonotype was counted a single time. The V gene is TRBV18, the J gene TRBJ2-2; no firm D call. V gave up 4 bases and J gave up 4 bases, with 13 bases separating them. CDR3 length equals 15 residues. Germline V gene data show CDR1 as KGHSH and CDR2 as LQKENI. The CDR3 DNA follows: TGTGCCAGCTCACAGCCTCTTAAGGTCACCGGGGAGCTGTTTTTT. Its translation is CASSQPLKVTGELFF.

The V and J genes are TRBV27 and TRBJ1-1; D remains ambiguous. The V gene lost 6 bases and the J gene lost 1 base, with 9 bases spanning the gap. Germline CDR1 MNHEY, CDR2 SMNVEV (reference sequence). This CDR3 comprises 13 residues. CDR3 in amino acids: CASRAFGNTEAFF. The CDR3 DNA reads TGTGCCAGCAGGGCTTTTGGGAACACTGAAGCTTTCTTT.

This chain links TRBV12-3 or TRBV12-4 with TRBJ2-1; possibly TRBD2 for D (6 bases). The CDR3 spans 15 residues. V was trimmed by 2 bases and J by 7 bases, leaving 15 bases between them. DNA of the CDR3: TGTGCCAGCAGTTTAAGGACGGGAGCGAGAAATGAGCAGTTCTTC. It is translated as CASSLRTGARNEQFF.

This clonotype was counted a single time. V and J are TRBV30 and TRBJ1-3; D is unclear. Germline CDR1 GTSNPN, CDR2 SVGIG (reference sequence). V lost 8 bases to trimming and J lost 0 bases, with 11 bases between them. The CDR3 runs to 13 residues. In DNA form, the CDR3 reads TGTGCCGGGGAGCCTCACTCTGGAAACACCATATATTTT. Translation: CAGEPHSGNTIYF.

This rearrangement joins TRBV7-9 to TRBJ2-1; 9 nucleotides match TRBD1. Germline V gene lookup returns CDR1 SEHNR and CDR2 FQNEAQ (reference sequence). With 4 bases clipped from V and 5 bases from J, the junction kept 3 bases outside the gene matches. The CDR3 is 14 residues long. The DNA of the CDR3 is TGTGCCAGCAGCTCGGGGACAGGGCACAATGAGCAGTTCTTC. Protein sequence: CASSSGTGHNEQFF.

The chain has TRBV30 and TRBJ2-7; 7 positions agree with TRBD2. The CDR3 contains 14 residues. Germline trimming cut 0 bases from V and 0 bases from J; bases unmatched to any gene: 2. Germline CDR1 and CDR2: GTSNPN and SVGIG (reference sequence). The CDR3 sequence: CAWSVGGVSYEQYF. DNA for the CDR3: TGTGCCTGGAGTGTTGGGGGGGTCTCCTACGAGCAGTACTTC.

The V gene is TRBV20-1, the J gene TRBJ2-1; the match to TRBD2 covers 8 bases. V shed 6 bases, J shed 4 bases, and the junction held 11 bases outside the gene matches. The CDR3 loop spans 15 amino acids. Germline lookup yields CDR1 DFQATT and CDR2 SNEGSKA (reference sequence). CDR3 bases: TGCAGTGCCAGAAAGCGGGAGAATGGGTACAATGAGCAGTTCTTC. Translation gives CSARKRENGYNEQFF.

V is TRBV7-9 and J is TRBJ2-3; D is uncertain. The CDR3 spans 12 residues. Germline loops: CDR1 SEHNR, CDR2 FQNEAQ (reference sequence). V lost 2 bases, J lost 6 bases, and 6 bases lay in between. Written as DNA, the CDR3 is TGTGCCAGCAGCTTACTCCACGATACGCAGTATTTT. It encodes CASSLLHDTQYF. Full variable domain (missing parts from reference TRBV7-9 and TRBJ2-3): DTGVSQNPRHKITKRGQNVTFRCDPISEHNRLYWYRQTLGQGPEFLTYFQNEAQLEKSRLLSDRFSAERPKGSFSTLEIQRTEQGDSAMYLCASSLLHDTQYFGPGTRLTVL.

The gene calls are TRBV30 and TRBJ1-3, with D uncertain. This CDR3 is built from 15 residues. V lost 0 bases, J lost 0 bases, and 9 bases lay in between. Germline V gene sequence: CDR1 GTSNPN, CDR2 SVGIG (reference sequence). The CDR3 reads CAWSVLVDSGNTIYF. CDR3 nucleotides: TGTGCCTGGAGTGTACTCGTTGACTCTGGAAACACCATATATTTT.

The CDR3 nucleotides read TGTGCCAGCAGCGCACTCAGGGGCAGCAACGACAATGAGCAGTTCTTC. Its translation: CASSALRGSNDNEQFF. V gene TRBV13 combines with J gene TRBJ2-1, with D tentatively TRBD1 (6 bases). The CDR3 extends over 16 amino acids. V lost 5 bases, J lost 5 bases, and 19 bases lay in between. Germline CDR1 and CDR2: PRHDT and FYEKMQ (reference sequence).

This clonotype occurred once. This chain joins TRBV10-3 and TRBJ2-7; the D call may be TRBD1 or TRBD2 (5 bases each). The CDR3 consists of 17 residues. Looked up from germline, CDR1 is ENHRY and CDR2 is SYGVKD. The V end lost 0 bases, the J end lost 2 bases, and 17 bases lay between the germline ends. CDR3 residues: CAISESLMRGDAYEQYF. The CDR3 nucleotides read TGTGCCATCAGTGAGTCACTAATGAGAGGGGACGCCTACGAGCAGTACTTC.

This clonotype showed up just once. CDR3 protein: CASSLDRQGDLSYEQYF. In DNA, the CDR3 is TGTGCCAGCAGCTTAGACCGACAGGGCGATTTATCCTACGAGCAGTACTTC. V usage is TRBV7-8 and J usage is TRBJ2-7; 7 positions agree with TRBD1. The germline gives CDR1 SGHVS, CDR2 FQNEAQ. With 1 base clipped from V and 1 base from J, the junction kept 10 bases outside the gene matches. This CDR3 region has 17 residues.

The V call is TRBV27, the J call TRBJ1-5; perhaps TRBD1 as D (6 bases). Trimming stripped 5 bases from V and 1 base from J, with 24 bases between. The length of the CDR3 is 19 residues. Germline CDR1 MNHEY, CDR2 SMNVEV (reference sequence). The CDR3 loop is CASSQYQGLRLGSNQPQHF. In DNA, the CDR3 is TGTGCCAGCAGTCAATACCAGGGGTTGCGCTTAGGAAGCAATCAGCCCCAGCATTTT.

The chain combines TRBV20-1 with TRBJ2-1; TRBD1 matches 9 bases. Germline loops: CDR1 DFQATT, CDR2 SNEGSKA (reference sequence). The CDR3 is 13 amino acids. Trimming removed 5 bases from V and 8 bases from J; junction bases left unmatched: 7. CDR3 sequence: CSAPRDRVYEQFF. In DNA, the CDR3 is TGCAGTGCTCCTCGGGACAGGGTATATGAGCAGTTCTTC.

CDR3 DNA: TGTGCCAGCAGAGCTTTTGGGGATGAGCAGTTCTTC. As protein: CASRAFGDEQFF. The chain couples TRBV9 to TRBJ2-1; no reliable D call. The CDR3 sequence is 12 residues long. CDR1 and CDR2 (germline): SGDLS, YYNGEE. V lost 5 bases, J lost 8 bases, and 11 bases lay in between. The complete variable domain, with remaining parts taken from reference TRBV9 and TRBJ2-1, reads DSGVTQTPKHLITATGQRVTLRCSPRSGDLSVYWYQQSLDQGLQFLIQYYNGEERAKGNILERFSAQQFPDLHSELNLSSLELGDSALYFCASRAFGDEQFFGPGTRLTVL.